These T cell receptor beta chains were read from a single sample in a study of cytomegalovirus exposure and HLA in healthy donors. Sequenced by immunoSEQ multiplex PCR; TCRdb stores in-frame clones only, minus some. The sample gives some 150,000 clones, around 87% of which show up once; roughly 5.2% is in the top ten. Sequenced: PBMCs. Receptors originate from a woman aged 30 to 39 in good health and CMV-seronegative. Each CDR3 is given with its conserved first and last residue. A D gene is named only where the DNA matches it firmly. Clone size is stated in some rows and not others, as once, few, many or a class when expanded.

cdr3_nt: TGTGCCAGCAGCCAAGCTCCTAGCGGGAGCTACAATGAGCAGTTCTTC
cdr3_aa: CASSQAPSGSYNEQFF
j_call: TRBJ2-1
cdr3_length: 16
d_call: TRBD2
v_call: TRBV28
clone_size: NA

cdr3_nt: TGTGCCAGTAGTATAGGGGCAGCTACTAACTATGGCTACACCTTC
cdr3_aa: CASSIGAATNYGYTF
j_call: TRBJ1-2
cdr3_length: 15
d_call: NA
v_call: TRBV19
clone_size: NA

cdr3_nt: TGCGCCAGCAGTCCGACTAGCGGGAGTGCCTACGAGCAGTACTTC
cdr3_aa: CASSPTSGSAYEQYF
j_call: TRBJ2-7
cdr3_length: 15
d_call: TRBD2
v_call: TRBV4-3
clone_size: NA

cdr3_nt: TGTGCCACCAGCAGAGACCCGGGGGACTATGGCTACACCTTC
cdr3_aa: CATSRDPGDYGYTF
j_call: TRBJ1-2
cdr3_length: 14
d_call: NA
v_call: TRBV15
clone_size: once

cdr3_nt: TGTGCCAGCAGCCCCACCAATTGGGACAGGGAGGGTGGCTACACCTTC
cdr3_aa: CASSPTNWDREGGYTF
j_call: TRBJ1-2
cdr3_length: 16
d_call: TRBD1
v_call: TRBV5-4
clone_size: NA

cdr3_nt: TGTGCCAGTAGTGTCCAGGGGAACTCCTACGAGCAGTACTTC
cdr3_aa: CASSVQGNSYEQYF
j_call: TRBJ2-7
cdr3_length: 14
d_call: NA
v_call: TRBV19
clone_size: NA

cdr3_nt: TGTGCCACCAGCAGAGCGGCGGGGGGCACAGATACGCAGTATTTT
cdr3_aa: CATSRAAGGTDTQYF
j_call: TRBJ2-3
cdr3_length: 15
d_call: TRBD2
v_call: TRBV15
clone_size: once

cdr3_nt: TGTGCCAGCAGCTTGCGGGAGTCCTACGAGCAGTACTTC
cdr3_aa: CASSLRESYEQYF
j_call: TRBJ2-7
cdr3_length: 13
d_call: NA
v_call: TRBV5-4
clone_size: NA

cdr3_nt: TGCAGCGTTGGCGGGAGGTTGCGAGAGACCCAGTACTTC
cdr3_aa: CSVGGRLRETQYF
j_call: TRBJ2-5
cdr3_length: 13
d_call: TRBD2
v_call: TRBV29-1
clone_size: NA

cdr3_nt: TGTGCCAGCAGTCCGACCCCACAGGCCTTACATGAAAAACTGTTTTTT
cdr3_aa: CASSPTPQALHEKLFF
j_call: TRBJ1-4
cdr3_length: 16
d_call: NA
v_call: TRBV28
clone_size: NA

cdr3_nt: TGTGCCATCAGATCTAGCGGGAGAGGATACGAGCAGTACTTC
cdr3_aa: CAIRSSGRGYEQYF
j_call: TRBJ2-7
cdr3_length: 14
d_call: TRBD2
v_call: TRBV10-3
clone_size: NA

cdr3_nt: TGTGCTAGCAGCTTAGCGGACAGGGGAAGGACTGAAGCTTTCTTT
cdr3_aa: CASSLADRGRTEAFF
j_call: TRBJ1-1
cdr3_length: 15
d_call: TRBD1
v_call: TRBV7-7
clone_size: NA

cdr3_nt: TGTGCCAGCAGCTTAGCGGGAGGGGGACAAGAGACCCAGTACTTC
cdr3_aa: CASSLAGGGQETQYF
j_call: TRBJ2-5
cdr3_length: 15
d_call: NA
v_call: TRBV7-9
clone_size: NA

cdr3_nt: TGTGCCAGCAGTTTATCTGGGGAGGCAAGCTACTATGGCTACACCTTC
cdr3_aa: CASSLSGEASYYGYTF
j_call: TRBJ1-2
cdr3_length: 16
d_call: NA
v_call: TRBV28
clone_size: NA

cdr3_nt: TGTGCCAGCAGCTTAGAGGGATTACTAGCGGGAGCAGATACGCAGTATTTT
cdr3_aa: CASSLEGLLAGADTQYF
j_call: TRBJ2-3
cdr3_length: 17
d_call: TRBD2
v_call: TRBV7-2
clone_size: NA

cdr3_nt: TGCGCCAGCAGCCAAGAATCGGGACAGGGGGTAGATACGCAGTATTTT
cdr3_aa: CASSQESGQGVDTQYF
j_call: TRBJ2-3
cdr3_length: 16
d_call: TRBD1
v_call: TRBV4-1
clone_size: NA

cdr3_nt: TGCGCCAGCAGCCGGCAGAACACCGGGGAGCTGTTTTTT
cdr3_aa: CASSRQNTGELFF
j_call: TRBJ2-2
cdr3_length: 13
d_call: NA
v_call: TRBV4-1
clone_size: NA

cdr3_nt: TGTGCCAGCAGCTTGGGACTAGTGAGCAGCACAGATACGCAGTATTTT
cdr3_aa: CASSLGLVSSTDTQYF
j_call: TRBJ2-3
cdr3_length: 16
d_call: NA
v_call: TRBV5-4
clone_size: NA

cdr3_nt: TGTGCCAGCAGCTGGGGACAGGGGGCAGGGTGGGAGCAGTACTTC
cdr3_aa: CASSWGQGAGWEQYF
j_call: TRBJ2-7
cdr3_length: 15
d_call: TRBD1
v_call: TRBV7-2
clone_size: NA

cdr3_nt: TGTGCCAGCAGCGCGAAAGAGACCCAGTACTTC
cdr3_aa: CASSAKETQYF
j_call: TRBJ2-5
cdr3_length: 11
d_call: NA
v_call: TRBV28
clone_size: NA

cdr3_nt: TGTGCCAGCAGTTACTCCGACAGGGAACGCACAGATACGCAGTATTTT
cdr3_aa: CASSYSDRERTDTQYF
j_call: TRBJ2-3
cdr3_length: 16
d_call: TRBD1
v_call: TRBV6-6
clone_size: NA

cdr3_nt: TGTGCCTGGAGTACCGGACAGGGGGAAAATCAGCCCCAGCATTTT
cdr3_aa: CAWSTGQGENQPQHF
j_call: TRBJ1-5
cdr3_length: 15
d_call: TRBD1
v_call: TRBV30
clone_size: once

cdr3_nt: TGTGCCAGCAGCACCCCCTCTAGCGGGGGCTACGAGCAGTACTTC
cdr3_aa: CASSTPSSGGYEQYF
j_call: TRBJ2-7
cdr3_length: 15
d_call: TRBD2
v_call: TRBV7-9
clone_size: few

cdr3_nt: TGCGCCAGCAGCTTGGGGTCAGACACTGAAGCTTTCTTT
cdr3_aa: CASSLGSDTEAFF
j_call: TRBJ1-1
cdr3_length: 13
d_call: NA
v_call: TRBV5-1
clone_size: NA

cdr3_nt: TGTGCCAGCAGCCCAACGACAGTAAACACCATATATTTT
cdr3_aa: CASSPTTVNTIYF
j_call: TRBJ1-3
cdr3_length: 13
d_call: NA
v_call: TRBV7-9
clone_size: NA

cdr3_nt: TGCGCCAGCAGCCACCGACAGGGGAACACTGAAGCTTTCTTT
cdr3_aa: CASSHRQGNTEAFF
j_call: TRBJ1-1
cdr3_length: 14
d_call: TRBD1
v_call: TRBV4-1
clone_size: NA

cdr3_nt: TGTGCCAGCAGCAGATCCGGGACAGCCAACACTGAAGCTTTCTTT
cdr3_aa: CASSRSGTANTEAFF
j_call: TRBJ1-1
cdr3_length: 15
d_call: TRBD1
v_call: TRBV9
clone_size: NA

cdr3_nt: TGTGCCAGTAGAGTCGCAGGGACTCATGGCTACACCTTC
cdr3_aa: CASRVAGTHGYTF
j_call: TRBJ1-2
cdr3_length: 13
d_call: NA
v_call: TRBV19
clone_size: NA

cdr3_nt: TGTGCCAGCAGCTTACAGGGGTCCGATACGCAGTATTTT
cdr3_aa: CASSLQGSDTQYF
j_call: TRBJ2-3
cdr3_length: 13
d_call: NA
v_call: TRBV7-3
clone_size: NA

cdr3_nt: TGTGCCAGCAGCTTCATGACAGGTGACTCCTACAATGAGCAGTTCTTC
cdr3_aa: CASSFMTGDSYNEQFF
j_call: TRBJ2-1
cdr3_length: 16
d_call: NA
v_call: TRBV7-9
clone_size: NA

cdr3_nt: TGTGCCAGCAGTGCCACAGGGTACAGGAATGAGCAGTTCTTC
cdr3_aa: CASSATGYRNEQFF
j_call: TRBJ2-1
cdr3_length: 14
d_call: NA
v_call: TRBV6-4
clone_size: NA

cdr3_nt: TGTGCCAGCACTCCTAGCGGGAGGGCGGGTGAGCAGTACTTC
cdr3_aa: CASTPSGRAGEQYF
j_call: TRBJ2-7
cdr3_length: 14
d_call: TRBD2
v_call: TRBV6-6
clone_size: NA

cdr3_nt: TGTGCCAGCAGCCCAGTAGCTGCCGGCGGGGAGCTGTTTTTT
cdr3_aa: CASSPVAAGGELFF
j_call: TRBJ2-2
cdr3_length: 14
d_call: NA
v_call: TRBV7-2
clone_size: NA

cdr3_nt: TGTGCCAGCAGTTACCGGCTACCGGGGGGCGAGCAGTACTTC
cdr3_aa: CASSYRLPGGEQYF
j_call: TRBJ2-7
cdr3_length: 14
d_call: TRBD2
v_call: TRBV6-5
clone_size: NA

cdr3_nt: TGCGCCAGCAGCTTGGACAGCTTCTATGGCTACACCTTC
cdr3_aa: CASSLDSFYGYTF
j_call: TRBJ1-2
cdr3_length: 13
d_call: NA
v_call: TRBV5-1
clone_size: once

cdr3_nt: TGTGCCAGCAGTTTACCCGGGACAGGCAATGTTCAGCCCCAGCATTTT
cdr3_aa: CASSLPGTGNVQPQHF
j_call: TRBJ1-5
cdr3_length: 16
d_call: TRBD1
v_call: TRBV28
clone_size: few

cdr3_nt: TGTGCCAGCAGTTTCCTCAGAAACAATGAGCAGTTCTTC
cdr3_aa: CASSFLRNNEQFF
j_call: TRBJ2-1
cdr3_length: 13
d_call: NA
v_call: TRBV28
clone_size: once

cdr3_nt: TGTGCCAGCAGTTTACCGAGGACAGAGGGTTCACCCCTCCACTTT
cdr3_aa: CASSLPRTEGSPLHF
j_call: TRBJ1-6
cdr3_length: 15
d_call: NA
v_call: TRBV28
clone_size: NA

cdr3_nt: TGTGCCAGCAGCTTCGGGACTAGCGGGAAAAATGAGCAGTTCTTC
cdr3_aa: CASSFGTSGKNEQFF
j_call: TRBJ2-1
cdr3_length: 15
d_call: TRBD2
v_call: TRBV7-3
clone_size: NA

cdr3_nt: TGTGCCAGCAGCCTACTAGCGGCTCCCGCGACCCAGTACTTC
cdr3_aa: CASSLLAAPATQYF
j_call: TRBJ2-5
cdr3_length: 14
d_call: TRBD2
v_call: TRBV28
clone_size: NA

cdr3_nt: TGTGCCAGCACCCTTGACAGGGGCGGGAATCAGCCCCAGCATTTT
cdr3_aa: CASTLDRGGNQPQHF
j_call: TRBJ1-5
cdr3_length: 15
d_call: TRBD1
v_call: TRBV2
clone_size: NA

cdr3_nt: TGTGCCAGCAGCCCGGGGTGGCCCACAGATACGCAGTATTTT
cdr3_aa: CASSPGWPTDTQYF
j_call: TRBJ2-3
cdr3_length: 14
d_call: NA
v_call: TRBV13
clone_size: NA

cdr3_nt: TGTGCCAGCAGCCAAGAAGAGGGCGAGAGTGAAAAACTGTTTTTT
cdr3_aa: CASSQEEGESEKLFF
j_call: TRBJ1-4
cdr3_length: 15
d_call: NA
v_call: TRBV5-8
clone_size: NA

cdr3_nt: TGTGCCAGCAGCTCGTGGACCGACGAAGGGGTATATGGCTACACCTTC
cdr3_aa: CASSSWTDEGVYGYTF
j_call: TRBJ1-2
cdr3_length: 16
d_call: NA
v_call: TRBV9
clone_size: NA

cdr3_nt: TGTGCCTGGAGTGGAACAACTGAAGCTTTCTTT
cdr3_aa: CAWSGTTEAFF
j_call: TRBJ1-1
cdr3_length: 11
d_call: NA
v_call: TRBV30
clone_size: NA

cdr3_nt: TGTGCCAGTAGTATAGACTATCACAATGAGCAGTTCTTC
cdr3_aa: CASSIDYHNEQFF
j_call: TRBJ2-1
cdr3_length: 13
d_call: NA
v_call: TRBV19
clone_size: NA

cdr3_nt: TGTGCCAGCCGGGACCACTCCAGGGGGACTGAAGCTTTCTTT
cdr3_aa: CASRDHSRGTEAFF
j_call: TRBJ1-1
cdr3_length: 14
d_call: TRBD1
v_call: TRBV6-4
clone_size: NA

cdr3_nt: TGTGCCAGTACTCCCGGGCTTGACAGAATGAACACTGAAGCTTTCTTT
cdr3_aa: CASTPGLDRMNTEAFF
j_call: TRBJ1-1
cdr3_length: 16
d_call: NA
v_call: TRBV19
clone_size: NA

cdr3_nt: TGTGCCAGCAGCTCCCCACGACAGGGCTTCGGCAATCAGCCCCAGCATTTT
cdr3_aa: CASSSPRQGFGNQPQHF
j_call: TRBJ1-5
cdr3_length: 17
d_call: TRBD1
v_call: TRBV7-8
clone_size: once

cdr3_nt: TGTGCCAGCAGTCCCGGACAGGGGGATCAGCCCCAGCATTTT
cdr3_aa: CASSPGQGDQPQHF
j_call: TRBJ1-5
cdr3_length: 14
d_call: TRBD1
v_call: TRBV28
clone_size: NA

cdr3_nt: TGTGCCAGCAGCTCCATCGGGACTAGCGGGGCCGAGCAGTACTTC
cdr3_aa: CASSSIGTSGAEQYF
j_call: TRBJ2-7
cdr3_length: 15
d_call: TRBD2
v_call: TRBV13
clone_size: NA

cdr3_nt: TGTGCCAGCAGCTTAAGGGGGCGCACGATCAATGAGCAGTTCTTC
cdr3_aa: CASSLRGRTINEQFF
j_call: TRBJ2-1
cdr3_length: 15
d_call: TRBD1
v_call: TRBV7-9
clone_size: NA

cdr3_nt: TGTGCCAGCTCACCAACAGACAGGCAAGAGACCCAGTACTTC
cdr3_aa: CASSPTDRQETQYF
j_call: TRBJ2-5
cdr3_length: 14
d_call: NA
v_call: TRBV18
clone_size: NA

cdr3_nt: TGTGCCAGCAGACCGGGACAGGGGCACCAAGAGACCCAGTACTTC
cdr3_aa: CASRPGQGHQETQYF
j_call: TRBJ2-5
cdr3_length: 15
d_call: TRBD1
v_call: TRBV28
clone_size: once